This T cell receptor (beta chain) was identified during a study of Graves' ophthalmopathy and Graves' hyperthyroidism. On the study more broadly: Hyperthyroidism showing no ophthalmopathy within 18 months of follow-up was stable.

The CDR3 has 14 amino acids. The V and J ends lost 2 bases and 3 bases, in that order; junction bases with no gene match: 4. From germline, CDR1 is DFQATT and CDR2 SNEGSKA (reference sequence). RNA transcripts were the template, and TCR beta CDR3 regions were amplified from them. Second-round multiplex PCR came after a first-round RT-PCR that employed HTBI primers. TCRdb passed the multiplex PCR reads through MiXCR, listing each CDR3 protein once. The sample records around 590,000 distinct CDR3 sequences, 35% to 40% being singletons. People with hyperthyroidism were aged 18 to 65 and newly diagnosed, under 2 months' duration. Uncontrolled infections, other autoimmune diseases, pregnancy or lactation barred patients from enrollment. Establishment of the diagnosis relied upon clinical symptoms, serum thyroxine, TRAb, thyroid ultrasound and orbital computed tomography. In this sample, this clonotype turned up many times.

Sequences were obtained from peripheral blood or thyroid tissue (not recorded which). This TCR derives from an adult man with Graves' hyperthyroidism. The chain joins TRBV20-1 to TRBJ1-3; 7 positions agree with TRBD1. CDR3 bases: TGCAGTGCTAGACGCGACAGGGTTGGAAACACCATATATTTT. Translation: CSARRDRVGNTIYF.